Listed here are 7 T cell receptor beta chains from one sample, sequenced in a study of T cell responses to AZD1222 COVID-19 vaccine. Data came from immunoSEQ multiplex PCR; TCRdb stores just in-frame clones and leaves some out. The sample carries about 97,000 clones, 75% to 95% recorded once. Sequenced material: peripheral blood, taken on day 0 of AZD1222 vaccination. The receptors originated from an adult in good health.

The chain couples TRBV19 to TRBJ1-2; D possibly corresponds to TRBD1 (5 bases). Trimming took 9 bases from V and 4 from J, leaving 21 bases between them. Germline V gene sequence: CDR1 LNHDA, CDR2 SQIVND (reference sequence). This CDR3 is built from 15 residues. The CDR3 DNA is TGTGCCAGCCACTCCCGGCAGGGAGGTTTCTATGGCTACACCTTC. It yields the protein CASHSRQGGFYGYTF.

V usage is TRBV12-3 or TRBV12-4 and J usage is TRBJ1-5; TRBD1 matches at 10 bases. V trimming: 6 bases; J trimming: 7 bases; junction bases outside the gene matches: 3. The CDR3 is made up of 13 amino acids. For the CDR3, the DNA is TGTGCCAGCAGGGACAGGGGGGGACAGCCCCAGCATTTT. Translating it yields CASRDRGGQPQHF.

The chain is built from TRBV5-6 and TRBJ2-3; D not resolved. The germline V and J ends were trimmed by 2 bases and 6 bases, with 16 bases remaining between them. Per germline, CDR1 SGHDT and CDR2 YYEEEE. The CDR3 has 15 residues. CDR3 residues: CASSLGIGSWDTQYF. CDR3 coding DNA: TGTGCCAGCAGCTTAGGTATCGGGTCGTGGGATACGCAGTATTTT.

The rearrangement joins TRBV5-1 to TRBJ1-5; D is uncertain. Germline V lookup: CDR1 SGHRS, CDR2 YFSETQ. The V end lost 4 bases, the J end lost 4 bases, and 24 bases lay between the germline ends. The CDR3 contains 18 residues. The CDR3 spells CASSLYRSKGFWNQPQHF. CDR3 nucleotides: TGCGCCAGCAGCCTATACCGGAGCAAGGGCTTTTGGAATCAGCCCCAGCATTTT.

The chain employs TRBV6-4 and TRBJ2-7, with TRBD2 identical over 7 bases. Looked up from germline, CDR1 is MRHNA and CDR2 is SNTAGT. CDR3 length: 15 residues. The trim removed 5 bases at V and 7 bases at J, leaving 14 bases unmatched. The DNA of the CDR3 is TGTGCCAGCAGTCTTCAAGCGGGATCCTTGGGGGAGCAGTACTTC. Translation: CASSLQAGSLGEQYF.

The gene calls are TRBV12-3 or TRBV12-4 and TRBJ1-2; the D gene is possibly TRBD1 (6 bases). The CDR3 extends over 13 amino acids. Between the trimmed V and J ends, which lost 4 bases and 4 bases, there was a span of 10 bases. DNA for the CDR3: TGTGCCAGCAGTTCTACAGGGCCCTATGGCTACACCTTC. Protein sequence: CASSSTGPYGYTF.

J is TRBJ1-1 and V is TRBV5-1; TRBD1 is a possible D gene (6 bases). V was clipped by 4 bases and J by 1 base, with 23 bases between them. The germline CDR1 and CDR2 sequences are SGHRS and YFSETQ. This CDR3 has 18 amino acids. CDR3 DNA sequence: TGCGCCAGCAGCCCCGGAATGGCCCCCCGGGGGCCGAACACTGAAGCTTTCTTT. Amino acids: CASSPGMAPRGPNTEAFF.